This T cell receptor (beta chain) was identified in a study of T cells in Graves' hyperthyroidism and ophthalmopathy. Whole-study results and caveats: Blood also showed most of the thyroid clonotypes that were expanded above 0.001.

A remark on this clonotype: Its antigen is unidentified.

The CDR3 runs 16 residues. Germline V gives CDR1 SEHNR, CDR2 FQNEAQ (reference sequence). V was pared by 6 bases and J by 2 bases, with 8 bases of the junction left unmatched. Amplification targeted TCR beta CDR3 regions from RNA transcripts. Using the HTBI primer set, a first-round RT-PCR was run on the TCR CDR3. TCRdb re-derived calls from the multiplex PCR reads in MiXCR, one entry per CDR3 protein. This repertoire shows some 490,000 distinct CDR3 sequences, more than 15% found once; its top ten account for approximately 30%. The V call is TRBV7-9, the J call TRBJ2-5, with 11 bases matching TRBD2. The receptor's source is a young woman with Graves' ophthalmopathy. The source material was blood. The CDR3 protein is CASSYQTSGDQETQYF. CDR3 bases: TGTGCCAGCAGTTACCAGACTAGCGGGGATCAAGAGACCCAGTACTTC.